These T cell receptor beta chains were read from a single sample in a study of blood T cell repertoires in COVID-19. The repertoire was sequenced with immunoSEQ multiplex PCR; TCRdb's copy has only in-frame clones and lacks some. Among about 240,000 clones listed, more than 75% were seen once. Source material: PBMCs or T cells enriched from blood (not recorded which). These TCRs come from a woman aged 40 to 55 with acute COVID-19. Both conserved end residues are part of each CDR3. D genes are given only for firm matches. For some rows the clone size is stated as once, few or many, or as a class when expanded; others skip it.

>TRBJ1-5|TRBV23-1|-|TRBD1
TGCGCCAGCAGTCAATCGGCGGGACAGGTAAATAGCAATCAGCCCCAGCATTTT
CASSQSAGQVNSNQPQHF
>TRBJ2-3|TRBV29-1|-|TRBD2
TGCAGCGTGCTAGCGGAAAGCACATATACGCAGTATTTT
CSVLAESTYTQYF
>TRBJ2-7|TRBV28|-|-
TGTGCCAGCAGTTTAGGGCAGGGGATCTACGAGCAGTACTTC
CASSLGQGIYEQYF
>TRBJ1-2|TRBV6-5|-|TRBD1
TGTGCCAGCAGTTACGACAGGGGAGGAGGCTACACCTTC
CASSYDRGGGYTF
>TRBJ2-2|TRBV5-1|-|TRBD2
TGCGCCAGCAGCCCCGCCGGGACTAGCGTTGTGGACACCGGGGAGCTGTTTTTT
CASSPAGTSVVDTGELFF
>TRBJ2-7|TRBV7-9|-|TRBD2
TGTGCCAGCAGCGTGAGCGGGAGCCCTTTCGAGCAGTACTTC
CASSVSGSPFEQYF
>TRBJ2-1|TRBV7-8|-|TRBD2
TGTGCCAGCAGCTTTCCACCGGGACTAGCGGGAGTCTACAATGAGCAGTTCTTC
CASSFPPGLAGVYNEQFF
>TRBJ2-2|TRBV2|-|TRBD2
TGTGCCAGCAGGAGGACTAGCGGAAACACCGGGGAGCTGTTTTTT
CASRRTSGNTGELFF
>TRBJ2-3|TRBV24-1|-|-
TGTGCCACCAGTGAACCGGACATAGCAGATACGCAGTATTTT
CATSEPDIADTQYF
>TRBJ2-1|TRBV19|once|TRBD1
TGTGCCACGTCCGGGACAGGGGAGGATGAGCAGTTCTTC
CATSGTGEDEQFF
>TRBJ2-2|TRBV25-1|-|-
TGTGCCAGCAGTGAATTAAGTAGCAGATACACCGGGGAGCTGTTTTTT
CASSELSSRYTGELFF
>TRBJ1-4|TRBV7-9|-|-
TGTGCCAGCAGCCCAGACAGATTGGACGAAAAACTGTTTTTT
CASSPDRLDEKLFF
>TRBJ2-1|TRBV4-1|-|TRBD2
TGCGCCAGCAGCCAAGGGGGACTAGTTTCCTACAATGAGCAGTTCTTC
CASSQGGLVSYNEQFF
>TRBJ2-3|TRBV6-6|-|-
TGTGCCAGCAGTTCAGCGACTTCCACGTATACGCAGTATTTT
CASSSATSTYTQYF
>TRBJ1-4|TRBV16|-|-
TGTGCCAGCAGCCAATCCTCCGAAAAACTGTTTTTT
CASSQSSEKLFF
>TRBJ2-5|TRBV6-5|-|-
TGTGCCAGCAGCGTGGACAGTCAAGAGACCCAGTACTTC
CASSVDSQETQYF
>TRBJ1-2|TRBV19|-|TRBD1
TGTGCCAGTAGTTTTCTGGGGACAGGGGGAGGTGGCTACACCTTC
CASSFLGTGGGGYTF
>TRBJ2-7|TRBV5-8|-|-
TGTGCCAGCAGCTTGGGAGTCAAGTTGAGGGTATACGAGCAGTACTTC
CASSLGVKLRVYEQYF
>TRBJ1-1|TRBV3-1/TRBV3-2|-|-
TGTGCCAGCAGCTTTGGGGGGATGAACACTGAAGCTTTCTTT
CASSFGGMNTEAFF
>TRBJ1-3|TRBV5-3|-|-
TGTGCCAGTACCCGGGGGGCTGGAAACACCATATATTTT
CASTRGAGNTIYF
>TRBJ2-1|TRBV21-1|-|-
TGTGCCAGCACCGACACAAGCTCCTACAATGAGCAGTTCTTC
CASTDTSSYNEQFF
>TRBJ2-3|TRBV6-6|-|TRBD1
TGTGCCAGCAGTTACTCCCGGACAGGGGGTTTTTTTTTGTATTTT
CASSYSRTGGFFLYF
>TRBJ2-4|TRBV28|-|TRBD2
TGTGCCAGCAGCCGACTCGTCTTTAGCGGGAGAGCCAAAAACATTCAGTACTTC
CASSRLVFSGRAKNIQYF
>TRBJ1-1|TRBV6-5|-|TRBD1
TGTGCCAGCACCTCCCGACAGGGGGGGTACACTGAAGCTTTCTTT
CASTSRQGGYTEAFF
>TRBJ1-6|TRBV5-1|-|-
TGCGCCAGCAGCTTGGCCGCGGGGATACAAAATTCACCCCTCCACTTT
CASSLAAGIQNSPLHF
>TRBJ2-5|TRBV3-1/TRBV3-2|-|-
TGTGCCAGCAGCCAAGAGTCTAGTGGGGAGACCCAGTACTTC
CASSQESSGETQYF
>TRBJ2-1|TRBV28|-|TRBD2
TGTGCCAGCAGCCCCCCCCAGCGGGAGGTCGACAATGAGCAGTTCTTC
CASSPPQREVDNEQFF
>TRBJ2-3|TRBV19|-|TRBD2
TGTGCCAGTAGTACCCTAGGACGGATGCCGGGACTAGCGGGATCGGAGGGAGATACGCAGTATTTT
CASSTLGRMPGLAGSEGDTQYF
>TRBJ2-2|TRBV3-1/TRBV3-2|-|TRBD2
TGTGCCAGCAGCCAAGATAGCGGGATGTACACCGGGGAGCTGTTTTTT
CASSQDSGMYTGELFF
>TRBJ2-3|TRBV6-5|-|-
TGTGCCAGCGCTCGTACTGAGGGTGTCACAGATACGCAGTATTTT
CASARTEGVTDTQYF
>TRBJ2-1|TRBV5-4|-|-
TGTGCCAGCAGCTCCGGGACATCCCTTACACATGAGCAGTTCTTC
CASSSGTSLTHEQFF
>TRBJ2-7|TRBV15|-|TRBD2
TGTGCCACCTCCCGACTAGCCGCTAGCTACGAGCAGTACTTC
CATSRLAASYEQYF
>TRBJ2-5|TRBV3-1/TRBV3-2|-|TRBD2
TGTGCCAGCAGCCAAGATTCGGGGACTAGCGGGCGTGTTAGTGGGTACTTC
CASSQDSGTSGRVSGYF
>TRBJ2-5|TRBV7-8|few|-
TGTGCCAGCAGCTTAGCGTTTAGCGGAGAGACCCAGTACTTC
CASSLAFSGETQYF
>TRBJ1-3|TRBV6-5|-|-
TGTGCCAGCAGTTATACCGACAGTCCTGGAAACACCATATATTTT
CASSYTDSPGNTIYF
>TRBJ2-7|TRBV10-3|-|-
TGTGCCATCAGTGAGGAGCCCTCAACTACCTACGAGCAGTACTTC
CAISEEPSTTYEQYF
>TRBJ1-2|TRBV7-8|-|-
TGTGCCAGCAGCTTAGACAGAGGAGGAGGCTACACCTTC
CASSLDRGGGYTF
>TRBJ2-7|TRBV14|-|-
TGTGCCAGCAGCCAAGCTAGGGGGTACGGCTACGAGCAGTACTTC
CASSQARGYGYEQYF
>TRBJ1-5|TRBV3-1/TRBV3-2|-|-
TGTGCCAGCAGCCAAGCAGGAGTTGAGGGTCAGCCCCAGCATTTT
CASSQAGVEGQPQHF
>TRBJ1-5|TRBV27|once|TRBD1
TGTGCCAGCAGTCCCGGGACAGGAGGCAATCAGCCCCAGCATTTT
CASSPGTGGNQPQHF
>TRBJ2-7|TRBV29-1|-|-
TGCAGCGTTGATAAGGGGTCGGAGTCCTACGAGCAGTACTTC
CSVDKGSESYEQYF